This T cell receptor (beta chain) stems from a study of blood T cell repertoires in COVID-19. The overall study: From the United States, Italy and Spain came samples of acute and convalescent COVID-19.

As originally analysed: Reference gene primers were amplified, and this amplification served to estimate nucleated cell counts. The protocol was immunoSEQ multiplex PCR, while the TCRdb copy is restricted to in-frame clones and leaves out a portion. V and J calls and clone size are given by that table; D and trimming were obtained from the DNA. The sample has roughly 150,000 clones, more than 75% seen once. This receptor was taken from a human donor with acute or convalescent COVID-19. The donor label of this sample is uncertain. The sequencing sample was made of peripheral blood.

The CDR3 DNA follows: TGCGCCAGCAGTCCCCGGGTGGCCTATTGCACAGATACGCAGTATTTT. As protein: CASSPRVAYCTDTQYF. The chain combines TRBV23-1 with TRBJ2-3; no definite D call. TRBV23-1 is treated as an ORF (open reading frame) with a function not yet certain. The CDR3 sequence is 16 residues long. V was cut by 4 bases and J by 1 base, with 15 bases left in between.